What follows are 2 T cell receptor beta chains derived from one specimen sequenced in a study of blood T cell repertoires in COVID-19. Using immunoSEQ multiplex PCR, the repertoire was profiled, and TCRdb retains in-frame clones only, with some absent. The sample has approximately 21,000 clones; over 65% are singletons. Sequenced sample: peripheral blood. Receptor source: a human donor in a cohort sampled during active or convalescent COVID-19.

The chain joins TRBV7-9 to TRBJ2-6; D perhaps matches TRBD2 (6 bases). Germline CDR1 SEHNR, CDR2 FQNEAQ (reference sequence). V was clipped by 1 base and J by 4 bases, with 14 bases between them. CDR3 size: 17 residues. The CDR3 nucleotides read TGTGCCAGCAGCTTAGGGTGGGACTCCCTCGGGGCCAACGTCCTGACTTTC. This encodes CASSLGWDSLGANVLTF.

The chain has TRBV9 and TRBJ2-1; TRBD2 matches 9 bases. The V and J ends lost 4 bases and 6 bases, in that order; junction bases with no gene match: 8. Germline V gene lookup returns CDR1 SGDLS and CDR2 YYNGEE. The CDR3 consists of 15 residues. DNA of the CDR3: TGTGCCAGCAGCCCCAGCGGACTAGCGACCAATGAGCAGTTCTTC. Translating gives CASSPSGLATNEQFF.